This T cell receptor beta chain is from a study of cytomegalovirus exposure and HLA in healthy donors. The PCR made use of 60 Vbeta and 13 Jbeta primers. Data came from immunoSEQ multiplex PCR; TCRdb stores just in-frame clones and leaves some out. The sample records approximately 140,000 clones, roughly 90% being singletons. Germline-derived CDR1 and CDR2 are SGHRS and YFSETQ. This CDR3 spans 16 amino acids. Sequencing was carried out using PBMCs. The source is a woman in her thirties or forties in good health and CMV-seronegative. The rearrangement uses TRBV5-1 and TRBJ2-5; TRBD2 matches 11 bases. The better agreement between TRBJ2-7 and the DNA end casts doubt on the J call. The CDR3 spells CASSATSGSKTYEQYF. As DNA, the CDR3 is TGCGCCAGCAGCGCAACTAGCGGGAGCAAAACCTACGAGCAGTACTTC.